This TCR beta chain came from a study of control samples from healthy donors and cancer patients. Per the germline V gene, CDR1 is KGHSH and CDR2 is LQKENI. The CDR3 extends over 17 amino acids. Trimming removed 4 bases at V and 0 bases at J, with 16 bases between. Repertoires were generated with immunoSEQ multiplex PCR, while TCRdb's copy carries only in-frame clones and drops some. The sample records about 180,000 clones, approximately 90% being singletons. What was sequenced was blood. The V call is TRBV18, the J call TRBJ2-1; TRBD2 is a possible D gene (5 bases). The receptor was derived from a man aged 25 to 40 in good health. CDR3 amino acids: CASSRSLAPSSYNEQFF. For the CDR3, the DNA is TGTGCCAGCTCACGCTCCTTAGCGCCTAGCTCCTACAATGAGCAGTTCTTC.